One sample yielded the 30 T cell receptor beta chains listed below, sequenced in a study of blood T cells in healthy people across ages. A sample-barcoded 5' primer and a J-beta primer mix were used in a second PCR of roughly 7 to 11 cycles. MiXCR was run by TCRdb on the 5' RACE reads, yielding one entry per CDR3 protein. The table has roughly 1.6 million distinct CDR3 sequences, approximately 32% seen once. The material sequenced was blood. Receptors were obtained from a woman between 25 and 40 years old in good health.

The chain uses TRBV20-1 and TRBJ2-7; D may match TRBD1 or TRBD2 (6 bases each). This CDR3 is built from 14 residues. Germline CDR1 is DFQATT and CDR2 is SNEGSKA (reference sequence). With 0 bases removed from V and 5 bases from J, the gap between germline ends came to 14 bases. Written as DNA, the CDR3 is TGCAGTGCTAGAGATAGGGGGGATGCGGACGAGCAGTACTTC. Its protein product is CSARDRGDADEQYF.

This clonotype was counted only a few times. Here the CDR3 DNA reads TGCAGTGCGGTCGGGACTAGCGGGGGGGCGTACGAGCAGTACTTC. Protein sequence: CSAVGTSGGAYEQYF. This chain uses TRBV20-1 with TRBJ2-7; 16 nucleotides line up with TRBD2. Per the germline V gene, CDR1 is DFQATT and CDR2 is SNEGSKA (reference sequence). V was pared by 6 bases and J by 4 bases, with 6 bases of the junction left unmatched. The CDR3 extends over 15 amino acids.

This clonotype was seen at least ten times. The chain uses TRBV29-1 and TRBJ2-1, with D perhaps TRBD2 (5 bases). Germline CDR1 SQVTM, CDR2 ANQGSEA. The CDR3 totals 13 residues. The V end lost 7 bases, the J end lost 6 bases, and 16 bases lay between the germline ends. The CDR3 nucleotides are TGCAGCGCCCGGTTGGCGGGTAGCAATGAGCAGTTCTTC. Protein sequence: CSARLAGSNEQFF.

In its sample, this clonotype was seen a few times. The CDR3 nucleotides read TGTGCCAGCAGCCAAGAGTCAGGTCTAGTCTACAATGAGCAGTTCTTC. Its translation: CASSQESGLVYNEQFF. The chain is built from TRBV4-2 and TRBJ2-1; D not certain. Germline V gene sequence: CDR1 LGHNA, CDR2 YNFKEQ. The CDR3 totals 16 residues. V shed 0 bases and J shed 3 bases, with 12 bases lying between them.

This clonotype was counted between two and nine times. The chain combines TRBV11-2 with TRBJ2-4; D is perhaps TRBD2 (5 bases). V was trimmed by 2 bases and J by 8 bases, leaving 13 bases between them. The CDR3 runs 14 residues. Germline V gene data show CDR1 as SGHAT and CDR2 as FQNNGV. The DNA of the CDR3 is TGTGCCAGCAGCTTAAGTTCTAGCTTTGACATTCAGTACTTC. It specifies CASSLSSSFDIQYF. The full variable domain, completed using reference TRBV11-2 and TRBJ2-4, is EAGVAQSPRYKIIEKRQSVAFWCNPISGHATLYWYQQILGQGPKLLIQFQNNGVVDDSQLPKDRFSAERLKGVDSTLKIQPAKLEDSAVYLCASSLSSSFDIQYFGAGTRLSVL.

This clonotype was counted only a few times. The chain has TRBV7-3 and TRBJ1-1; D call uncertain. With 4 bases removed from V and 6 bases from J, the gap between germline ends came to 12 bases. This CDR3 spans 13 amino acids. Germline V gives CDR1 SGHTA, CDR2 FQGTGA. The CDR3 region has the DNA TGTGCCAGCAGCTCTACGGTGAGTGCTGAAGCTTTCTTT. It translates to CASSSTVSAEAFF.

The J gene is TRBJ2-3, the V gene TRBV20-1, with TRBD2 matching 11 bases. The length of the CDR3 is 15 residues. With 5 bases clipped from V and 2 bases from J, the junction kept 6 bases outside the gene matches. CDR1 and CDR2 from the germline V gene are DFQATT and SNEGSKA (reference sequence). The CDR3 DNA is TGCAGTGCTTTGACTAGCGGGGCGGACACAGATACGCAGTATTTT. Translating it yields CSALTSGADTDTQYF.

V usage is TRBV7-7 and J usage is TRBJ2-3; 14 bases fit TRBD2. The CDR3 runs to 20 residues. V was pared by 5 bases and J by 4 bases, with 17 bases of the junction left unmatched. Germline V gene data show CDR1 as SSHAT and CDR2 as FNYEAQ (reference sequence). CDR3 amino acids: CASSQGTSGSSHADPDTQYF. The CDR3 DNA follows: TGTGCCAGCAGCCAAGGGACTAGCGGGAGTTCCCACGCTGATCCAGATACGCAGTATTTT.

The rearrangement links TRBV12-3 or TRBV12-4 to TRBJ2-2; 8 bases map to TRBD2. This CDR3 is built from 14 residues. J was trimmed by 8 bases and V by 3 bases; bases with no gene match: 5. DNA for the CDR3: TGTGCCAGCAGTTTGTGGGTAGCGGGAGGGGAGCTGTTTTTT. This sequence encodes CASSLWVAGGELFF.

At least ten counts were recorded for this clonotype. The genes are TRBV3-1 and TRBJ2-3; D gene ambiguous. Germline loops: CDR1 LGHDT, CDR2 YNNKEL (reference sequence). This CDR3 is built from 12 residues. Between the trimmed V and J ends, which lost 1 base and 5 bases, there was a span of 4 bases. The CDR3 loop reads CASSQAGDTQYF. For the CDR3, the DNA is TGTGCCAGCAGCCAAGCGGGAGATACGCAGTATTTT.

The V and J genes are TRBV29-1 and TRBJ2-5, with 8 bases aligning to TRBD2. Germline V gives CDR1 SQVTM, CDR2 ANQGSEA. The V segment lost 3 bases and the J segment 11 bases; nucleotides outside the gene matches: 14. This CDR3 is 14 amino acids long. The CDR3 DNA reads TGCAGCGTTGATTCCAGCGGGGGAGGCAATGAGCAGTACTTC. It specifies CSVDSSGGGNEQYF.

This clonotype turned up a few times. The chain recombines TRBV6-1 with TRBJ1-4; TRBD1 matches 7 bases. V lost 6 bases to trimming and J lost 7 bases; unmatched junction nucleotides: 8. Germline lookup yields CDR1 MNHNS and CDR2 SASEGT. The CDR3 covers 14 residues. The CDR3, as DNA: TGTGCCAGCAGGCGGACAGGCGAAGGTGAAAAACTGTTTTTT. Protein product: CASRRTGEGEKLFF.

The chain carries TRBV15 and TRBJ2-3; D is perhaps TRBD2 (5 bases). This CDR3 is built from 15 residues. CDR1 and CDR2 from the germline V gene are LNHNV and YYDKDF (reference sequence). Trimming left V 0 bases short and J 5 bases short, with 12 bases between. Here the CDR3 DNA reads TGTGCCACCAGCAGAGATTGGGGAGTTCAAGATACGCAGTATTTT. Protein product: CATSRDWGVQDTQYF.

This clonotype has only one observation. The V gene is TRBV18, the J gene TRBJ2-7, with D perhaps matching TRBD2 (5 bases). Germline values: CDR1 KGHSH, CDR2 LQKENI. The length of the CDR3 is 15 residues. The V and J ends lost 3 bases and 3 bases respectively, with 15 bases between them. The CDR3 DNA is TGTGCCAGCTCACCCCGAGGATCGGGAATCTACGAGCAGTACTTC. This encodes CASSPRGSGIYEQYF.

The gene calls are TRBV3-1 and TRBJ2-3; possible D gene TRBD2, 5 bases. V was cut by 2 bases and J by 4 bases, with 10 bases left in between. The CDR3 runs to 14 residues. In germline, CDR1 is LGHDT, CDR2 YNNKEL (reference sequence). This CDR3 is CASSQRGSADTQYF. CDR3 bases: TGTGCCAGCAGCCAACGAGGGAGTGCAGATACGCAGTATTTT.

This clonotype has a handful of counts. This sequence joins TRBV7-9 and TRBJ2-7; D unclear. The CDR3 sequence is 13 residues long. The V gene's germline CDR1 is SEHNR and CDR2 FQNEAQ (reference sequence). Trimming pared 6 bases from V and 5 bases from J, leaving 14 bases between. The chain's CDR3 is CASSSNFRDEQYF. CDR3 coding DNA: TGTGCCAGCAGTTCCAACTTTCGGGACGAGCAGTACTTC.

This clonotype was seen at least ten times. The chain uses TRBV10-1 and TRBJ2-1; tentatively, D is TRBD1 or TRBD2 (5 bases each). V lost 0 bases and J lost 9, with 9 bases in between. The germline gives CDR1 WNHNN, CDR2 SYGVQD (reference sequence). The CDR3 has 13 residues. CDR3 nucleotides: TGCGCCAGCAGTGAGTCGGGACGGCTTGAGCAGTTCTTC. Encoded protein: CASSESGRLEQFF.

With regard to this clonotype: This may come from a read error, since a much larger clone is one base off. The CDR3 DNA is TGTGCCAGCAGTTCGAGCCCAGGCGGTAATAATTCACCCCTCCACTTT. Amino acid sequence: CASSSSPGGNNSPLHF. The V and J genes are TRBV27 and TRBJ1-6; D remains unclear. This CDR3 has 16 residues. Trimming left V 4 bases short and J 5 bases short, with 15 bases between. The germline CDR1 and CDR2 sequences are MNHEY and SMNVEV (reference sequence).

This chain connects TRBV29-1 to TRBJ2-2, with D possibly matching TRBD2 (5 bases). V was pared by 6 bases and J by 4 bases, with 12 bases between. The germline CDR1 and CDR2 sequences are SQVTM and ANQGSEA. The CDR3 has 13 residues. DNA for the CDR3: TGCAGCGTAGCGGCAAGGTTCACCGGGGAGCTGTTTTTT. Translation: CSVAARFTGELFF.

The rearrangement joins TRBV11-2 to TRBJ1-6; tentative D call: TRBD1 (6 bases). V was clipped by 5 bases and J by 8 bases, with 16 bases between them. CDR1 and CDR2 from the germline V gene are SGHAT and FQNNGV. This CDR3 has 15 residues. This chain's CDR3 is CASSPRQGSDSPLHF. The CDR3 DNA sequence: TGTGCCAGCAGCCCCCGGCAGGGGTCCGATTCACCCCTCCACTTT.

This clonotype was detected a few times. This sequence joins TRBV25-1 and TRBJ2-7; D is unclear. V lost 2 bases and J lost 3, with 8 bases in between. The CDR3 spans 13 residues. Looked up from germline, CDR1 is MGHDK and CDR2 is SYGVNS. CDR3 in amino acids: CASSEEVNYEQYF. For the CDR3, the DNA is TGTGCCAGCAGTGAAGAGGTCAACTACGAGCAGTACTTC.

The chain links TRBV15 to TRBJ2-7, with a weak D call TRBD2 (5 bases). Germline V gives CDR1 LNHNV, CDR2 YYDKDF (reference sequence). V lost 5 bases and J 4 bases, leaving 18 bases between the germline ends. The length of the CDR3 is 15 residues. The CDR3 region is CATSGLPSPRYEQYF. CDR3 nucleotide sequence: TGTGCCACCAGCGGACTCCCCTCACCCCGATACGAGCAGTACTTC.

The chain carries TRBV14 and TRBJ2-5; D gene uncertain. The CDR3 length is 13 residues. Trimming pared 3 bases from V and 5 bases from J, leaving 10 bases between. Germline loops: CDR1 SGHDN, CDR2 FVKESK. The CDR3 sequence: CASSQVDSETQYF. The CDR3 coding sequence is TGTGCCAGCAGCCAGGTCGACTCGGAGACCCAGTACTTC.

The chain recombines TRBV7-9 with TRBJ2-1; 7 positions agree with TRBD1. V was clipped by 5 bases and J by 5 bases; unmatched bases: 9. Germline CDR1 SEHNR, CDR2 FQNEAQ (reference sequence). This CDR3 contains 15 residues. This CDR3 reads CASSPPGQPNNEQFF. In DNA, the CDR3 is TGTGCCAGCAGCCCACCGGGACAGCCGAACAATGAGCAGTTCTTC.

This clonotype was seen many times. V gene TRBV5-1 combines with J gene TRBJ2-5; perhaps D is TRBD1 or TRBD2 (5 bases each). Germline CDR1 SGHRS, CDR2 YFSETQ. CDR3 size: 12 residues. V lost 7 bases and J 4 bases, leaving 11 bases between the germline ends. CDR3 sequence (DNA): TGCGCCAGCCGTGGGACCATAGAGACCCAGTACTTC. It encodes CASRGTIETQYF.

The table lists this clonotype with a few counts. This chain joins TRBV12-3 or TRBV12-4 and TRBJ1-5; no firm D call. V was clipped by 0 bases and J by 0 bases, with 12 bases between them. This CDR3 comprises 17 residues. The CDR3 spells CASSLALRDNSNQPQHF. The CDR3 DNA reads as TGTGCCAGCAGTTTAGCGCTTAGGGATAATAGCAATCAGCCCCAGCATTTT.

The chain combines TRBV30 with TRBJ1-5; D call uncertain. This CDR3 region has 13 residues. Germline-derived CDR1 and CDR2 are GTSNPN and SVGIG (reference sequence). Trimming removed 3 bases from V and 2 bases from J, with 8 bases in between. The CDR3: CAWRSARNQPQHF. CDR3 sequence (DNA): TGTGCCTGGAGATCAGCGCGCAATCAGCCCCAGCATTTT.

This clonotype was detected only a few times. This chain links TRBV6-2 or TRBV6-3 with TRBJ1-2; a weak D match, TRBD1 (6 bases). The CDR3 runs to 16 residues. CDR1 MNHEY and CDR2 SVGEGT come from the germline V gene. V shed 4 bases and J shed 2 bases, with 17 bases lying between them. The CDR3 coding sequence is TGTGCCAGCAGTTTTCACCGAGGACAGATGAACTATGGCTACACCTTC. It encodes CASSFHRGQMNYGYTF.

About this clonotype: The germline gene is not matched at one end of the junction; a read error may be the cause. The chain is built from TRBV5-1 and TRBJ1-2; no definite D call. Germline-derived CDR1 and CDR2 are SGHRS and YFSETQ. The length of the CDR3 is 13 residues. This chain's CDR3 is CVSTIGGFYGYTF. Written as DNA, the CDR3 is TGCGTCAGCACCATAGGAGGGTTCTATGGCTACACCTTC.

This clonotype turned up a few times. This chain connects TRBV20-1 to TRBJ1-2; 8 bases map to TRBD1. The CDR3 runs to 16 residues. The V gene's germline CDR1 is DFQATT and CDR2 SNEGSKA (reference sequence). Trimming removed 0 bases from V and 1 base from J; junction bases left unmatched: 7. CDR3 bases: TGCAGTGCTAGAGATCCCCGACAGGGGATTAACTATGGCTACACCTTC. Translating gives CSARDPRQGINYGYTF.